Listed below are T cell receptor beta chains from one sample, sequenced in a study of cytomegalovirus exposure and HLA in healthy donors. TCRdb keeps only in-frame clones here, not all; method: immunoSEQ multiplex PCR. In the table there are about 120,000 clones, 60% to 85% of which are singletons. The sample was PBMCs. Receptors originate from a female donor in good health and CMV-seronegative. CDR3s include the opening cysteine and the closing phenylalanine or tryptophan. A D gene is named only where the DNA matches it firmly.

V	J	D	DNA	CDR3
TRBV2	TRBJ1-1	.	TGTGCCAGCAGTGAAGTAGGGGCGACAGCTTTCTTT	CASSEVGATAFF
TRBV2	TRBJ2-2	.	TGTGCCAGCAGTTCCAGGGTGGTTGGCACCGGGGAGCTGTTTTTT	CASSSRVVGTGELFF
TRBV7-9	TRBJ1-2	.	TGTTCCAGCAGCTTAGGAAGAGCTGGCTACACCTTC	CSSSLGRAGYTF
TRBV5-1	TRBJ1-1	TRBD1	TGCGCCAGCAGCTTGCTGGGACAGGGGAACACTGAAGCTTTCTTT	CASSLLGQGNTEAFF
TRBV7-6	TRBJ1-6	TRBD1	TGTGCCAGCAGCTTAGCTGGACAGGGGCGAAATTCACCCCTCCACTTT	CASSLAGQGRNSPLHF
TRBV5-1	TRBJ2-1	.	TGCGCCAGCAGCCCGCCCGGGACTTACTCCTACAATGAGCAGTTCTTC	CASSPPGTYSYNEQFF
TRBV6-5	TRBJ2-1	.	TGTGCCAGCAGTTCCGGGGGAGCCTACAATGAGCAGTTCTTC	CASSSGGAYNEQFF
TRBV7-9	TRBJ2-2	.	TGTTCCAGCAGCCCGGGACTCCAGTTCGCGAACACCGGGGAGCTGTTTTTT	CSSSPGLQFANTGELFF
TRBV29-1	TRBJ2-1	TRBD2	TGCAGCGTTGGACTAGCGGGGGGGCGACCTTCAAACTACAATGAGCAGTTCTTC	CSVGLAGGRPSNYNEQFF
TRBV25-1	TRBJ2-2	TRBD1	TGTGCCAGCAGTCGAAGCTGGGACAGGGGGCATGTCGGGGAGCTGTTTTTT	CASSRSWDRGHVGELFF
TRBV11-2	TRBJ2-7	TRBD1	TGTGCCAGCAGGAAACCGGGACAGAATAGAGAGCAGTACTTC	CASRKPGQNREQYF
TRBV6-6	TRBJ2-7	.	TGTGCCAGCCTCGAAACGGCAGGCTACTACGAGCAGTACTTC	CASLETAGYYEQYF
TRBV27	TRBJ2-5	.	TGTGCCAGCAAGTCTCCCATAGACATTGGACAGCCGGAGACCCAGTACTTC	CASKSPIDIGQPETQYF
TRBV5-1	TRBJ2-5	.	TGCGCCAGCAGCCCCCTGGACAGCCGGCAAGAGACCCAGTACTTC	CASSPLDSRQETQYF
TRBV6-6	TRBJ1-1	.	TGTGCCAGCAGTCCATGGGGGGGAACTGAAGCTTTCTTT	CASSPWGGTEAFF
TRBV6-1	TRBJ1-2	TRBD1	TGTGCCAGCAGTGAACCCGCCGGGACAGGGGTTGGTGGCTACACCTTC	CASSEPAGTGVGGYTF
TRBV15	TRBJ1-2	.	TGTGCCACCAGCAGAGATGTCGTCCCAGGATATGGCTACACCTTC	CATSRDVVPGYGYTF
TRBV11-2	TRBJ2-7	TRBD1	TGTGCCAGCAGACTTATTGGGACAGGGACCTCCTACGAGCAGTACTTC	CASRLIGTGTSYEQYF
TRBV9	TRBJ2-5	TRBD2	TGTGCCAGCAGCGTAGGAGCGGGGGGTAAAGAGACCCAGTACTTC	CASSVGAGGKETQYF
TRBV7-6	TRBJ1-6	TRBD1	TGTGCCAGCAGCTTAGGGACAGGGATAAATAATTCACCCCTCCACTTT	CASSLGTGINNSPLHF
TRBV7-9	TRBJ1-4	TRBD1	TGTGCCAGCAGCACCGACAGGGGAGGTGAAAAACTGTTTTTT	CASSTDRGGEKLFF
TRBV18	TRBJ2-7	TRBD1	TGTGCCAGCTCACTGAATACCGGGACAGGGGGCTACGAGCAGTACTTC	CASSLNTGTGGYEQYF
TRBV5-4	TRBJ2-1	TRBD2	TGTGCCAGCAGCTTGGCCGGGCGGACTAGCTTCGATGAGCAGTTCTTC	CASSLAGRTSFDEQFF
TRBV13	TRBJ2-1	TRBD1	TGTGCCAGCAGCAACAGGGGCAATGAGCAGTTCTTC	CASSNRGNEQFF
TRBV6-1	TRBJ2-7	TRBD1	TGTGCCAGCCAGACAGGGGGACCCTACGAGCAGTACTTC	CASQTGGPYEQYF